This T cell receptor (beta chain) was sequenced in a study of early T cells in non-severe SARS-CoV-2 infection. Study-level background: Alpha and beta chains were unpaired, from unsorted whole-blood bulk RNA. Study-wide results and caveats: Private and CD4 specificities were missed by VDJdb matching, which favored anti-spike CD8 responses.

Unique molecular identifiers were added to individual cDNA molecules. MiXCR, applied by TCRdb to the 5' RACE reads, yields one record per CDR3 protein. The sample has approximately 56,000 distinct CDR3 sequences; over 9.5% are singletons. This clonotype was counted ten times or more. Antigen specificity is unknown. Germline CDR1 and CDR2: SQVTM and ANQGSEA. The trim removed 3 bases at V and 4 bases at J, leaving 5 bases unmatched. The CDR3 consists of 13 residues. Specimen: whole blood. The sequence was obtained from an adult who was a healthcare worker with PCR-confirmed SARS-CoV-2 infection or an uninfected control (not recorded which). This rearrangement joins TRBV29-1 to TRBJ1-2; 7 positions agree with TRBD1. The CDR3 DNA reads TGCAGCGTTGAGGGAGGGGACAGCTATGGCTACACCTTC. Amino acid sequence: CSVEGGDSYGYTF.